The 12 T cell receptor beta chains below come from one sample, sequenced in a study of shared clonotypes between healthy human individuals. This table comes from immunoSEQ multiplex PCR, and its TCRdb copy is limited to in-frame clones, with some not included. This table has 950,000 to 1,100,000 clones, 75% to 80% appearing once. The sequencing sample was made of memory CD4+ T cells from PBMCs. Subset specified: CD45RA-negative fraction. The source of these receptors is a man younger than 30 in good health. Some clones in this sample may be carry-over from other donors' samples.

The sample holds a few counts of this clone. This chain links TRBV9 with TRBJ2-2; D might be TRBD1 or TRBD2, each matching 5 bases. V was shortened by 5 bases and J by 4 bases, with 12 bases between the two germline ends. The CDR3 sequence is 14 residues long. Germline-derived CDR1 and CDR2 are SGDLS and YYNGEE. CDR3 amino acids: CASSRLGTTGELFF. The CDR3 nucleotides read TGTGCCAGCAGTAGGCTTGGGACCACCGGGGAGCTGTTTTTT.

This clone was observed a few times. Other DNA sequences within the sample encode an identical CDR3. The chain has TRBV7-9 and TRBJ2-3; TRBD2 matches at 11 bases. This CDR3 comprises 16 residues. Trimming took 4 bases from V and 0 from J; bases not matched to a gene: 3. The germline V gene encodes CDR1 SEHNR and CDR2 FQNEAQ (reference sequence). The CDR3 bases are TGTGCCAGCAGCTCCGGGACTAGCGGAAGCACAGATACGCAGTATTTT. It encodes CASSSGTSGSTDTQYF.

Only one count was recorded for this clone. The J gene is TRBJ1-2, the V gene TRBV7-3; D is possibly TRBD1 (5 bases). Deletions cut 0 bases from V and 5 bases from J, with 16 bases between. Germline CDR1 and CDR2: SGHTA and FQGTGA. This CDR3 is built from 16 residues. CDR3 loop: CASSLTGTGDRYGYTF. DNA for the CDR3: TGTGCCAGCAGCTTAACCGGGACGGGGGACCGATATGGCTACACCTTC.

V is TRBV5-1 and J is TRBJ2-3; 11 bases map to TRBD1. V was pared by 4 bases and J by 8 bases, with 12 bases of the junction left unmatched. The CDR3 runs to 16 residues. CDR1 SGHRS and CDR2 YFSETQ come from the germline V gene. CDR3 bases: TGCGCCAGCAGCCTGGGACAGGGGGAAGCCTCTCGTACGCAGTATTTT. The encoded protein is CASSLGQGEASRTQYF.

This chain connects TRBV28 to TRBJ2-5; D possibly corresponds to TRBD2 (5 bases). Germline V gene lookup returns CDR1 MDHEN and CDR2 SYDVKM. Trimming pared 6 bases from V and 5 bases from J, leaving 16 bases between. The CDR3 is 14 amino acids. The CDR3 sequence: CASRSTSQAETQYF. CDR3 in DNA: TGTGCCAGCAGATCCACTAGTCAGGCGGAGACCCAGTACTTC.

CDR3 loop: CAISLGLAGADEQFF. The CDR3 bases are TGTGCCATCAGCCTCGGACTAGCGGGAGCCGATGAGCAGTTCTTC. This rearrangement joins TRBV10-3 to TRBJ2-1; 13 bases are a match to TRBD2. Germline values: CDR1 ENHRY, CDR2 SYGVKD. This CDR3 contains 15 residues. V dropped 6 bases and J dropped 8; count of bases not matched to a gene: 7.

The chain is built from TRBV7-2 and TRBJ2-1; 7 bases are shared with TRBD2. CDR1 and CDR2 from the germline V gene are SGHTA and FQGNSA. The CDR3 sequence is 15 residues long. V lost 2 bases to trimming and J lost 3 bases; unmatched junction nucleotides: 4. The CDR3 is CASSLSASGYNEQFF. The CDR3 DNA is TGTGCCAGCAGCTTATCTGCTAGCGGCTACAATGAGCAGTTCTTC.

V is TRBV5-4 and J is TRBJ1-4, with 11 bases lining up with TRBD1. CDR1 is SGHNT, CDR2 YYREEE, per germline (reference sequence). The CDR3 runs to 15 residues. Germline trimming cut 4 bases from V and 14 bases from J; bases unmatched to any gene: 13. Here the CDR3 reads CASSPGQGAASSLFF. The CDR3 nucleotides read TGTGCCAGCAGCCCCGGACAGGGGGCTGCTTCGAGCCTGTTTTTT.

Only one count was recorded for this clone. This rearrangement joins TRBV29-1 to TRBJ2-7; D not certain. Trimming stripped 4 bases from V and 3 bases from J, with 13 bases between. The CDR3 runs to 13 residues. CDR1 SQVTM and CDR2 ANQGSEA come from the germline V gene. CDR3 DNA sequence: TGCAGCGTTGGAGCCTCTTGGGACTACGAGCAGTACTTC. Translated, it gives CSVGASWDYEQYF.

V and J are TRBV30 and TRBJ2-1, with D possibly TRBD2 on 6 matching bases. The V and J ends lost 1 base and 6 bases respectively, with 16 bases between them. Germline-derived CDR1 and CDR2 are GTSNPN and SVGIG (reference sequence). The CDR3 is 15 residues long. The CDR3 sequence is CAWSAFGRWGNEQFF. The CDR3 DNA reads TGTGCCTGGAGTGCCTTTGGGAGGTGGGGCAATGAGCAGTTCTTC.

Turning to this clone: Other DNA sequences within the sample encode an identical CDR3. J is TRBJ2-1 and V is TRBV9; D is unclear. The CDR3 has 15 residues. The V end lost 0 bases, the J end lost 0 bases, and 7 bases lay between the germline ends. Germline V lookup: CDR1 SGDLS, CDR2 YYNGEE. The CDR3 reads CASSVGPSSYNEQFF. The CDR3 DNA follows: TGTGCCAGCAGCGTAGGTCCCTCCTCCTACAATGAGCAGTTCTTC. The variable domain in full, with the rest retrieved from reference TRBV9 and TRBJ2-1, is DSGVTQTPKHLITATGQRVTLRCSPRSGDLSVYWYQQSLDQGLQFLIQYYNGEERAKGNILERFSAQQFPDLHSELNLSSLELGDSALYFCASSVGPSSYNEQFFGPGTRLTVL.

The genes are TRBV5-1 and TRBJ2-7; D is unclear. Trimming removed 4 bases from V and 6 bases from J, with 23 bases in between. CDR1 and CDR2 (germline): SGHRS, YFSETQ. This CDR3 is 16 amino acids long. As DNA, the CDR3 is TGCGCCAGCAGCCGGCCGGAGTTGGGCCTAGTCTCCGAGCAGTACTTC. Residues: CASSRPELGLVSEQYF.